Following are 6 T cell receptor beta chains from one sample sequenced in a study of T cells after yellow fever vaccination. TCRdb reanalysed the 5' RACE reads using MiXCR and keeps one entry per CDR3 protein. The table includes approximately 550,000 distinct CDR3 sequences, less than 20% detected once. The input for sequencing was PBMCs, taken 15 days after the yellow fever booster vaccination. Receptor source: a young man who received the YFV17D yellow fever vaccine.

V and J are TRBV5-1 and TRBJ2-2; D gene ambiguous. Germline V gene sequence: CDR1 SGHRS, CDR2 YFSETQ. The germline V and J ends were trimmed by 0 bases and 7 bases, with 7 bases remaining between them. This CDR3 has 13 amino acids. CDR3 nucleotides: TGCGCCAGCAGCTTGGCAGTCATCGGGGAGCTGTTTTTT. Translation: CASSLAVIGELFF.

This clonotype was counted only a few times. The V call is TRBV28, the J call TRBJ2-3; tentative D call: TRBD1 (5 bases). Germline-derived CDR1 and CDR2 are MDHEN and SYDVKM. V lost 3 bases, J lost 9 bases, and 19 bases lay in between. The CDR3 loop spans 15 amino acids. The CDR3 sequence is CASSLDTDPQRTQYF. The CDR3 DNA reads as TGTGCCAGCAGTTTGGACACAGACCCCCAAAGGACGCAGTATTTT.

At least ten counts were recorded for this clonotype. The chain is built from TRBV5-1 and TRBJ2-3, with a tentative D call TRBD2 (5 bases). This CDR3 comprises 13 residues. Germline values: CDR1 SGHRS, CDR2 YFSETQ. V was cut by 0 bases and J by 9 bases, with 11 bases left in between. CDR3 DNA: TGCGCCAGCAGCTTGGACGTCGGGATCACGCAGTATTTT. Its protein product is CASSLDVGITQYF.

This clonotype showed up just a few times. This sequence joins TRBV29-1 and TRBJ2-7; 8 bases agree with TRBD1. CDR1 and CDR2 (germline): SQVTM, ANQGSEA. The V segment lost 6 bases and the J segment 4 bases; nucleotides outside the gene matches: 11. The CDR3 covers 14 residues. The chain's CDR3 is CSVVGTGVLYEQYF. CDR3 DNA sequence: TGCAGCGTAGTCGGGACAGGAGTCCTTTACGAGCAGTACTTC.

The rearrangement links TRBV20-1 to TRBJ2-7, with 11 nucleotides matching TRBD2. This CDR3 contains 14 residues. Germline-derived CDR1 and CDR2 are DFQATT and SNEGSKA (reference sequence). Trimming removed 5 bases from V and 9 bases from J; junction bases left unmatched: 12. The CDR3 is CSAPGTSGPLGQYF. CDR3 sequence (DNA): TGCAGTGCTCCGGGGACTAGCGGCCCCCTCGGGCAGTACTTC.

This clonotype came up many times. The V and J genes are TRBV2 and TRBJ2-2; possibly TRBD2 for D (5 bases). The germline V gene encodes CDR1 SNHLY and CDR2 FYNNEI. This CDR3 has 15 residues. V shed 7 bases and J shed 7 bases, with 19 bases lying between them. CDR3 coding DNA: TGTGCCAGCACATTAGTAGGCCTTGAGGGCGGGGAGCTGTTTTTT. Protein: CASTLVGLEGGELFF.